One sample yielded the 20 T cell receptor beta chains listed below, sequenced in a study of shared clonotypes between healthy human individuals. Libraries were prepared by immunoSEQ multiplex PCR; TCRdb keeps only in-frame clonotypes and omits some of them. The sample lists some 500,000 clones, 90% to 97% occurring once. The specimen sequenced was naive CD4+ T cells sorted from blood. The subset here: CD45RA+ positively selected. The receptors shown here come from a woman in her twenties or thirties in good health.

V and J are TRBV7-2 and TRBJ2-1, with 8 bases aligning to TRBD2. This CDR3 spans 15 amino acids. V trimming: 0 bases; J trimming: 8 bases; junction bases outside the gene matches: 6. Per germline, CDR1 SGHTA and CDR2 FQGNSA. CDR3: CASSLASGSGHEQFF. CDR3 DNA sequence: TGTGCCAGCAGCTTAGCCAGCGGGAGCGGGCATGAGCAGTTCTTC.

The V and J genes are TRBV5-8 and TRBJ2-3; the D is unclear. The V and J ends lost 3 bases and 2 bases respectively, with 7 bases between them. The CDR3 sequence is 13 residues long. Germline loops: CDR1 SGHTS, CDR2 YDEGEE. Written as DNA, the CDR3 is TGTGCCAGCAGCTCCCGGGCCACAGATACGCAGTATTTT. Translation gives CASSSRATDTQYF. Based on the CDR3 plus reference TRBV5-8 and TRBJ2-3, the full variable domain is EAGVTQSPTHLIKTRGQQATLRCSPISGHTSVYWYQQALGLGLQFLLWYDEGEERNRGNFPPRFSGRQFPNYSSELNVNALELEDSALYLCASSSRATDTQYFGPGTRLTVL.

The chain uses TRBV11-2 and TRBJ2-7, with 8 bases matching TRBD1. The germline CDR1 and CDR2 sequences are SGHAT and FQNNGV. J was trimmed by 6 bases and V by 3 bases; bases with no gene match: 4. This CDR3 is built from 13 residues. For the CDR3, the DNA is TGTGCCAGCAGCTTCGGACAGGGCCGCGAGCAGTACTTC. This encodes CASSFGQGREQYF.

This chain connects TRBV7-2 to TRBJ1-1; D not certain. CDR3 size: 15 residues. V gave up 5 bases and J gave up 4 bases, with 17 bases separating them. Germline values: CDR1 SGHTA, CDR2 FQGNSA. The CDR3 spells CASSKGGMVGTEAFF. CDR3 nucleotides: TGTGCCAGCAGCAAAGGCGGGATGGTAGGCACTGAAGCTTTCTTT. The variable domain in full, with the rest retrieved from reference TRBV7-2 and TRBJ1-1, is GAGVSQSPSNKVTEKGKDVELRCDPISGHTALYWYRQSLGQGLEFLIYFQGNSAPDKSGLPSDRFSAERTGGSVSTLTIQRTQQEDSAVYLCASSKGGMVGTEAFFGQGTRLTVV.

CDR3 nucleotide sequence: TGTGCCAGCAGCCAAAGCGGGAGGCACGAGCAGTACTTC. Amino acid sequence: CASSQSGRHEQYF. V gene TRBV7-2 combines with J gene TRBJ2-7; 9 nucleotides line up with TRBD2. With V trimmed by 5 bases and J by 5 bases, 4 bases remained unmatched. Germline lookup yields CDR1 SGHTA and CDR2 FQGNSA. The CDR3 totals 13 residues. Full variable domain (missing parts from reference TRBV7-2 and TRBJ2-7): GAGVSQSPSNKVTEKGKDVELRCDPISGHTALYWYRQSLGQGLEFLIYFQGNSAPDKSGLPSDRFSAERTGGSVSTLTIQRTQQEDSAVYLCASSQSGRHEQYFGPGTRLTVT.

The DNA for the CDR3 is TGTGCCACCAGCAGAGATTTCAGGACACGGTTCTCTGGGGCCAACGTCCTGACTTTC. The encoded protein is CATSRDFRTRFSGANVLTF. The chain employs TRBV15 and TRBJ2-6, with D possibly being TRBD1 (5 bases). CDR1 is LNHNV and CDR2 is YYDKDF in the germline V gene (reference sequence). Trimming stripped 0 bases from V and 0 bases from J, with 15 bases between. The length of the CDR3 is 19 residues.

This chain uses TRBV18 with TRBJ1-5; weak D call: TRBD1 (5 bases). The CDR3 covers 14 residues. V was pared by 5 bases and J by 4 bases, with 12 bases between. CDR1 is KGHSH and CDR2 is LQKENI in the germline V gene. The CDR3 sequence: CASSSEEGNQPQHF. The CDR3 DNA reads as TGTGCCAGCTCAAGCGAGGAGGGGAATCAGCCCCAGCATTTT.

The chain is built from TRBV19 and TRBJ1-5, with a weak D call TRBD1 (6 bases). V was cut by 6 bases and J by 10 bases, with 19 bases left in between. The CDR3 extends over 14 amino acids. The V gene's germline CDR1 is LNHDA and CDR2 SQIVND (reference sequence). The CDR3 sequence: CASSLSAGEYPQHF. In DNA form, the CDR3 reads TGTGCCAGTAGCCTCTCGGCAGGGGAGTATCCCCAGCATTTT.

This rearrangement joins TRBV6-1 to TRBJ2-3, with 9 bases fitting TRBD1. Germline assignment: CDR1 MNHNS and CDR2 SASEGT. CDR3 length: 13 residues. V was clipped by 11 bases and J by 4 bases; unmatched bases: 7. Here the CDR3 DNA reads TGTGCCGGACGGGACAGGGCATCAGATACGCAGTATTTT. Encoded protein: CAGRDRASDTQYF.

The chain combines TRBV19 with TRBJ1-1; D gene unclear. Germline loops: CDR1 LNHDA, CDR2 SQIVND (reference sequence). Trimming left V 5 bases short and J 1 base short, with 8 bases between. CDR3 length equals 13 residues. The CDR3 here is CASSLAPNTEAFF. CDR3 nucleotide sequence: TGTGCCAGTAGTCTCGCACCGAACACTGAAGCTTTCTTT. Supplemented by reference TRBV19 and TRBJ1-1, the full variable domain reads DGGITQSPKYLFRKEGQNVTLSCEQNLNHDAMYWYRQDPGQGLRLIYYSQIVNDFQKGDIAEGYSVSREKKESFPLTVTSAQKNPTAFYLCASSLAPNTEAFFGQGTRLTVV.

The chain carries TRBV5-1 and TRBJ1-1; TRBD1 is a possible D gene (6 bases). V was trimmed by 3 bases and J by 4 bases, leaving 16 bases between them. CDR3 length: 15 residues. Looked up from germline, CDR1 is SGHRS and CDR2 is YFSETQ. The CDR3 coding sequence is TGCGCCAGCAGCTGGGCAGGGGAAGTCGGCACTGAAGCTTTCTTT. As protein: CASSWAGEVGTEAFF.

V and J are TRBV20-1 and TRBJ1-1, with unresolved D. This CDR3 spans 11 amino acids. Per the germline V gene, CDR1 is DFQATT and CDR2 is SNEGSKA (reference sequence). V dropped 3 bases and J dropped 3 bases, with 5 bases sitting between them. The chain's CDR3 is CSASPDTEAFF. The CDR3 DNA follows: TGCAGTGCTAGTCCTGACACTGAAGCTTTCTTT.

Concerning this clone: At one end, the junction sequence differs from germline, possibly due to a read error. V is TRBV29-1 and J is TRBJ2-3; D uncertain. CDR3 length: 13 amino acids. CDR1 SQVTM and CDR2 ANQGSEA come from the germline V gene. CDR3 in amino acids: CSVGPSSATHMGF. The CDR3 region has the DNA TGCAGCGTTGGGCCCTCCTCGGCAACCCACATGGGTTTT.

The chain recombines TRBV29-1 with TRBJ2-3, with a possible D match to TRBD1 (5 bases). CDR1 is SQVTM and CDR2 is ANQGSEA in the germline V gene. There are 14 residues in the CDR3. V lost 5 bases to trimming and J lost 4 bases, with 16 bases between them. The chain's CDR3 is CSVTGPDLADTQYF. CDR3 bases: TGCAGCGTTACAGGCCCGGATTTGGCAGATACGCAGTATTTT.

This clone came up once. The CDR3 reads CASSLLGGDSYEQYF. CDR3 bases: TGCGCCAGCAGCTTGTTAGGGGGAGACTCCTACGAGCAGTACTTC. The V and J genes are TRBV5-1 and TRBJ2-7; perhaps TRBD1 as D (6 bases). CDR3 length: 15 residues. CDR1 is SGHRS, CDR2 YFSETQ, per germline. V lost 1 base, J lost 0 bases, and 11 bases lay in between.

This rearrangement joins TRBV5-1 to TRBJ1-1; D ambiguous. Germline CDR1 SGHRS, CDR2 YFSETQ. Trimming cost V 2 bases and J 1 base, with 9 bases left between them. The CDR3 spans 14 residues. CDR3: CASSFARSNTEAFF. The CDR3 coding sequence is TGCGCCAGCAGCTTCGCACGCTCGAACACTGAAGCTTTCTTT.

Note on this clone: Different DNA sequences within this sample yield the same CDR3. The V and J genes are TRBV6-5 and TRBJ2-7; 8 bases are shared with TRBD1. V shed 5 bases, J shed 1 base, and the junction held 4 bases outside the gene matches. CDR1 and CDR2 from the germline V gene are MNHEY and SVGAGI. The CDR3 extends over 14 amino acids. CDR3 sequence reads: CASSPRQGSYEQYF. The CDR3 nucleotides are TGTGCCAGCAGTCCACGACAGGGGTCCTACGAGCAGTACTTC.

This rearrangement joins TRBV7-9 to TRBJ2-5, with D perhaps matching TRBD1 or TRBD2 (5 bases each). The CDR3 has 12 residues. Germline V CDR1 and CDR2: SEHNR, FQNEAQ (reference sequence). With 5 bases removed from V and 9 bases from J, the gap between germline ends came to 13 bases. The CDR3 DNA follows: TGTGCCAGCAGCGGGACCGCGTCTGCCCAGTACTTC. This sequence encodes CASSGTASAQYF.

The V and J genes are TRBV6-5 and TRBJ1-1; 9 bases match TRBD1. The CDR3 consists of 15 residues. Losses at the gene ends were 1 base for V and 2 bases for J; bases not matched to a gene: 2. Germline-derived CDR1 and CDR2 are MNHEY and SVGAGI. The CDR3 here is CASSYWGQGNTEAFF. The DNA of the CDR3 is TGTGCCAGCAGTTACTGGGGACAGGGAAACACTGAAGCTTTCTTT.

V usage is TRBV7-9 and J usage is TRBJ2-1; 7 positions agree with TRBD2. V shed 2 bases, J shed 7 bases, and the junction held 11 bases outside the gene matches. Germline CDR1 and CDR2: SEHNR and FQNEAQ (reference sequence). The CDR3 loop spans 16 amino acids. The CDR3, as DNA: TGTGCCAGCAGCTTAACGTCCATCCTAGCGGCGAATGAGCAGTTCTTC. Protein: CASSLTSILAANEQFF.